This entry is about one T cell receptor (beta chain). A second PCR of about 6 to 11 cycles used a sample-barcoded 5' primer and a J-beta primer mix. TCRdb analysed the 5' RACE reads with MiXCR anew, one entry per CDR3 protein. The data contain around 1,000,000 distinct CDR3 sequences, under 30% of them singletons. This sample stems from a study of blood T cells in healthy people across ages. This sample was also put to use in a study of T cells of mothers and their children.

This clonotype originated in a girl between 2 and 10 years old in good health. The sequenced sample was blood.

The DNA for the CDR3 is TGTGCCAGCAGCTTGTCGTGGTGGCAGATCAACACCGGGGAGCTGTTTTTT. Protein sequence: CASSLSWWQINTGELFF. The rearrangement links TRBV5-5 to TRBJ2-2; D ambiguous. V lost 1 base, J lost 2 bases, and 15 bases lay in between. There are 17 residues in the CDR3. Germline assignment: CDR1 SGHKS and CDR2 YYEKEE (reference sequence).